The rows below give T cell receptor beta chains drawn from one sample of a study of blood T cell repertoires in COVID-19. Produced via immunoSEQ multiplex PCR; TCRdb's table is partial and in-frame only. The data show approximately 300,000 clones, 85% seen once. The material sequenced was PBMCs or T cells enriched from blood (not recorded which). The receptor set was obtained from a woman aged 25 to 39 who had been exposed to COVID-19. The conserved cysteine and the conserved F or W are not part of the CDR3 here.

v_call	cdr3_length	cdr3_aa
TRBV28	12	ASSLSAGSSPLH
TRBV15	14	ATSREGRSFNEKLF
TRBV14	13	ASSQEWATGKEQF
TRBV4-2	12	ASSQVQVNYGYT
TRBV6-1	13	ASSDGGTGTQPQH
TRBV3-1/TRBV3-2	14	ASSFPGTSGKYEQY
TRBV10-3	13	AISVLAGGYNEQF
TRBV18	12	ASSPEVRNSPLH
TRBV30	9	AWGLGGWEY
TRBV14	16	ASSPLLGSGVKGDTQY
TRBV6-5	13	ASRLDRDFYNEQF